A selection of T cell receptor beta chains follows, all from one sample in a study of T cell repertoires in cytomegalovirus infection. TCRdb re-analysed the reads in MiXCR, keeping a single row per CDR3 protein. The sample has hundreds of thousands of distinct CDR3 sequences; about 24% are singletons. The sequencing sample was made of CD8+ T cells from PBMCs. The source of these receptors is a human donor in good health (CMV status not recorded). Some clones in this sample may be carry-over from other donors' samples. CDR3s include the opening cysteine and the closing phenylalanine or tryptophan. Each record gives: D gene, clone size, V gene, J gene, CDR3 protein, CDR3 DNA. A D gene is named only where the DNA matches it firmly. Part of the rows lack a size; the others show once, few, many or a class for expanded clones.

D gene: TRBD1; clone size: many; V gene: TRBV28; J gene: TRBJ1-5; CDR3 protein: CASSSGQGTFFSNQPQHF; CDR3 DNA: TGTGCCAGCAGTTCGGGACAGGGGACCTTTTTTAGCAATCAGCCCCAGCATTTT
D gene: TRBD1; clone size: NA; V gene: TRBV15; J gene: TRBJ2-2; CDR3 protein: CATSRVQGAATGELFF; CDR3 DNA: TGTGCCACCAGCAGGGTACAGGGGGCGGCCACCGGGGAGCTGTTTTTT
D gene: NA; clone size: many; V gene: TRBV7-2; J gene: TRBJ1-1; CDR3 protein: CASSLSSRAATEAFF; CDR3 DNA: TGTGCCAGCAGCTTATCGAGCAGGGCGGCCACTGAAGCTTTCTTT
D gene: TRBD1; clone size: few; V gene: TRBV12-5; J gene: TRBJ2-2; CDR3 protein: CASGDRGYTGELFF; CDR3 DNA: TGTGCTAGTGGCGACAGGGGGTACACCGGGGAGCTGTTTTTT
D gene: TRBD1; clone size: few; V gene: TRBV5-6; J gene: TRBJ2-1; CDR3 protein: CASSPWTPDRYNEQFF; CDR3 DNA: TGTGCCAGCAGCCCCTGGACCCCGGACAGGTACAATGAGCAGTTCTTC
D gene: NA; clone size: few; V gene: TRBV5-1; J gene: TRBJ2-1; CDR3 protein: CASSHVGDYNEQFF; CDR3 DNA: TGCGCCAGCAGCCACGTAGGAGACTACAATGAGCAGTTCTTC
D gene: NA; clone size: many; V gene: TRBV18; J gene: TRBJ1-2; CDR3 protein: CASSPPPGDSYGYTF; CDR3 DNA: TGTGCCAGCTCACCACCGCCAGGGGATTCCTATGGCTACACCTTC
D gene: NA; clone size: many; V gene: TRBV7-8; J gene: TRBJ2-5; CDR3 protein: CASSSVGGQYF; CDR3 DNA: TGTGCCAGCAGTTCGGTCGGGGGCCAGTACTTC
D gene: TRBD2; clone size: many; V gene: TRBV4-2; J gene: TRBJ2-5; CDR3 protein: CASSQDLELAGLQETQYF; CDR3 DNA: TGTGCCAGCAGCCAAGATCTTGAGCTAGCGGGATTACAAGAGACCCAGTACTTC
D gene: NA; clone size: few; V gene: TRBV7-9; J gene: TRBJ2-7; CDR3 protein: CASSGSDSYEQYF; CDR3 DNA: TGTGCCAGCAGCGGCAGTGATTCCTACGAGCAGTACTTC
D gene: TRBD1; clone size: NA; V gene: TRBV5-1; J gene: TRBJ1-2; CDR3 protein: CASSSPVIGTGAGEVYYGYTF; CDR3 DNA: TGCGCCAGCAGCTCCCCGGTGATCGGGACAGGGGCCGGAGAAGTCTACTATGGCTACACCTTC
D gene: NA; clone size: many; V gene: TRBV12-5; J gene: TRBJ2-1; CDR3 protein: CASGPHGDRISYNEQFF; CDR3 DNA: TGTGCTAGTGGTCCACACGGGGACCGCATCTCCTACAATGAGCAGTTCTTC
D gene: NA; clone size: NA; V gene: TRBV9; J gene: TRBJ1-2; CDR3 protein: CASSHGDAGYGYTF; CDR3 DNA: TGTGCCAGCAGCCACGGGGACGCGGGCTATGGCTACACCTTC
D gene: NA; clone size: few; V gene: TRBV13; J gene: TRBJ2-3; CDR3 protein: CASSLDGALTDTQYF; CDR3 DNA: TGTGCCAGCAGCTTAGACGGGGCGTTGACAGATACGCAGTATTTT
D gene: NA; clone size: NA; V gene: TRBV6-6; J gene: TRBJ1-1; CDR3 protein: CAGSPTRQNTEAFF; CDR3 DNA: TGTGCCGGCAGTCCCACTCGACAGAACACTGAAGCTTTCTTT
D gene: NA; clone size: many; V gene: TRBV7-3; J gene: TRBJ1-1; CDR3 protein: CASSSSGTDNTEAFF; CDR3 DNA: TGTGCCAGCAGCTCCTCTGGGACGGATAACACTGAAGCTTTCTTT
D gene: TRBD1; clone size: few; V gene: TRBV28; J gene: TRBJ2-5; CDR3 protein: CASSHRGQAETQYF; CDR3 DNA: TGTGCCAGCAGCCACAGGGGGCAAGCAGAGACCCAGTACTTC
D gene: NA; clone size: many; V gene: TRBV7-3; J gene: TRBJ2-1; CDR3 protein: CASSLIPGLNNEQFF; CDR3 DNA: TGTGCCAGCAGCTTGATACCCGGCCTGAACAATGAGCAGTTCTTC
D gene: NA; clone size: NA; V gene: TRBV14; J gene: TRBJ2-7; CDR3 protein: CACSQGRYEQYF; CDR3 DNA: TGTGCCTGCAGCCAAGGGCGTTACGAGCAGTACTTC
D gene: TRBD2; clone size: NA; V gene: TRBV24-1; J gene: TRBJ2-1; CDR3 protein: CATSDPGLPAHEQFF; CDR3 DNA: TGTGCCACCAGTGACCCGGGACTACCCGCCCATGAGCAGTTCTTC
D gene: NA; clone size: NA; V gene: TRBV10-3; J gene: TRBJ2-7; CDR3 protein: CAISGDTEITSYEQYF; CDR3 DNA: TGTGCCATCAGTGGTGACACAGAAATCACCTCCTACGAGCAGTACTTC
D gene: TRBD1; clone size: many; V gene: TRBV7-8; J gene: TRBJ2-3; CDR3 protein: CASCIGTGHRDTQYF; CDR3 DNA: TGTGCCAGCTGCATCGGGACAGGGCACAGAGATACGCAGTATTTT
D gene: NA; clone size: NA; V gene: TRBV6-5; J gene: TRBJ2-1; CDR3 protein: CASSYNPLRLVSEQFF; CDR3 DNA: TGTGCCAGCAGCTACAATCCCCTACGACTAGTGAGTGAGCAGTTCTTC
D gene: TRBD1; clone size: many; V gene: TRBV19; J gene: TRBJ1-5; CDR3 protein: CASGQELFNSNQPQHF; CDR3 DNA: TGTGCCAGCGGACAGGAACTCTTCAATAGCAATCAGCCCCAGCATTTT
D gene: NA; clone size: few; V gene: TRBV19; J gene: TRBJ1-2; CDR3 protein: CASSISGGFNYGYTF; CDR3 DNA: TGTGCCAGTAGTATCTCGGGGGGCTTCAACTATGGCTACACCTTC
D gene: NA; clone size: few; V gene: TRBV29-1; J gene: TRBJ2-5; CDR3 protein: CSVWGSYTPAQETQYF; CDR3 DNA: TGCAGCGTTTGGGGGTCTTACACGCCCGCACAAGAGACCCAGTACTTC
D gene: TRBD1; clone size: many; V gene: TRBV27; J gene: TRBJ2-1; CDR3 protein: CASSLGQGKNEQFF; CDR3 DNA: TGTGCCAGCAGTTTGGGACAGGGGAAAAATGAGCAGTTCTTC